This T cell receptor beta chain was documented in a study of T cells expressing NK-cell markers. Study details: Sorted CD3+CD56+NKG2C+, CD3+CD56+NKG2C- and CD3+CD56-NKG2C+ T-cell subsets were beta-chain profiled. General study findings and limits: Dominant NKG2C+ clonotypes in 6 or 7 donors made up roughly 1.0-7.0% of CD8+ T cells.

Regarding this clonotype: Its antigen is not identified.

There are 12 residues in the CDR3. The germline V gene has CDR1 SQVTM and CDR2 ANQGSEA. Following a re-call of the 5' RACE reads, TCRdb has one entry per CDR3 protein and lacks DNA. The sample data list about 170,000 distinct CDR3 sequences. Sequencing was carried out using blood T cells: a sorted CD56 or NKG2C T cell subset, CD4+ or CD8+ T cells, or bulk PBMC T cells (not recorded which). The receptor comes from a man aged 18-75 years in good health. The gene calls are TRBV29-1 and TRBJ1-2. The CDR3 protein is CSASRRAGGYTF.